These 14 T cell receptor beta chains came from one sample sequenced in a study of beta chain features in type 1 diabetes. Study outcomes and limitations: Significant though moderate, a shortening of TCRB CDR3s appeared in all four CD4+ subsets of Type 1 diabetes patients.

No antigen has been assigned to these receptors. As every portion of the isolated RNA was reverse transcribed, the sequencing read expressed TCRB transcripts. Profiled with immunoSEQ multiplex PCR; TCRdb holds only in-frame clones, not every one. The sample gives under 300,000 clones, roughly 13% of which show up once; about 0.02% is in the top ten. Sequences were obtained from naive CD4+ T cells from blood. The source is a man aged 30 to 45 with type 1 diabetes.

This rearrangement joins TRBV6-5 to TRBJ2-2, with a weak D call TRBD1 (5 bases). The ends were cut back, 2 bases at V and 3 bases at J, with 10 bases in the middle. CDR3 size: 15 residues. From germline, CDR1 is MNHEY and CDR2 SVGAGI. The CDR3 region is CASSYLGQHTGELFF. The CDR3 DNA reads TGTGCCAGCAGTTACCTGGGGCAGCACACCGGGGAGCTGTTTTTT.

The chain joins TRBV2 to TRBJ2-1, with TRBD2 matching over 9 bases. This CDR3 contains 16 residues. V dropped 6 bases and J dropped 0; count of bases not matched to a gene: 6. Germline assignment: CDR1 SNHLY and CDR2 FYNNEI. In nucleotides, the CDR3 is TGTGCCAGCAGACTCCGGACTAGCGACTCCTACAATGAGCAGTTCTTC. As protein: CASRLRTSDSYNEQFF.

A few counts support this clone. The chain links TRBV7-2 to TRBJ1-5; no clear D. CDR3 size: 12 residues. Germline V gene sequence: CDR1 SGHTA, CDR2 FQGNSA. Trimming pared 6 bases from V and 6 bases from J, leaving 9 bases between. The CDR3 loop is CASSKAGQPQHF. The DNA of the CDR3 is TGTGCCAGCAGTAAGGCAGGTCAGCCCCAGCATTTT.

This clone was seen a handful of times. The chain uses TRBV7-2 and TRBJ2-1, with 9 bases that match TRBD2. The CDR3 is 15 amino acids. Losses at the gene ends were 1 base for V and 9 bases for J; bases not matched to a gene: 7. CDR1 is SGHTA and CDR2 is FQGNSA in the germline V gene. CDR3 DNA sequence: TGTGCCAGCAGCTTAGTTCCCGCAGCGGGGGGTGAGCAGTTCTTC. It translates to CASSLVPAAGGEQFF.

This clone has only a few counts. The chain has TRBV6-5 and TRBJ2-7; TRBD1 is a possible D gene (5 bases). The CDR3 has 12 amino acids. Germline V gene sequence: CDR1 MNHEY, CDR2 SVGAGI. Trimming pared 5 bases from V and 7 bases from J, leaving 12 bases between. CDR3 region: CASSRTSEEQYF. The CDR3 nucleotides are TGTGCCAGCAGTCGGACATCGGAAGAGCAGTACTTC.

The chain's CDR3 is CAWETRPTPLHF. CDR3 DNA sequence: TGTGCCTGGGAGACTCGTCCAACACCCCTCCACTTT. V gene TRBV30 combines with J gene TRBJ1-6; no clear D. CDR1 is GTSNPN and CDR2 is SVGIG in the germline V gene (reference sequence). V was clipped by 5 bases and J by 11 bases, with 13 bases between them. This CDR3 region has 12 residues. The variable domain in full, completed from reference TRBV30 and TRBJ1-6, reads SQTIHQWPATLVQPVGSPLSLECTVEGTSNPNLYWYRQAAGRGLQLLFYSVGIGQISSEVPQNLSASRPQDRQFILSSKKLLLSDSGFYLCAWETRPTPLHFGNGTRLTVT.

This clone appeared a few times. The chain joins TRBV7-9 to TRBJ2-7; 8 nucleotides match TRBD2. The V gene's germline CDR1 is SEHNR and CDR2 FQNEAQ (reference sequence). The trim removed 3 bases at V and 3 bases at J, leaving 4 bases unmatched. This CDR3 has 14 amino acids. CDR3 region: CASSFGAGGYEQYF. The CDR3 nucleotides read TGTGCCAGCAGCTTTGGGGCGGGAGGCTACGAGCAGTACTTC.

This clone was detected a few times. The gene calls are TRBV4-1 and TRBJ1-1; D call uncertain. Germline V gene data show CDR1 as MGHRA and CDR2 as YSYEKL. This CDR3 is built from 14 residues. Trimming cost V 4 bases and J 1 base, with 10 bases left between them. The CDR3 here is CASSRPSRNTEAFF. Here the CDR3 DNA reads TGCGCCAGCAGCCGCCCAAGTAGGAACACTGAAGCTTTCTTT.

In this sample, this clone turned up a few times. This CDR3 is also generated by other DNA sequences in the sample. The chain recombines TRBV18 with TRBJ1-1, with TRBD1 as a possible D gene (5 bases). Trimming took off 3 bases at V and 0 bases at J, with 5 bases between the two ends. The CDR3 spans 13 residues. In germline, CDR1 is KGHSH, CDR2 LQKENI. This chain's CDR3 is CASSPDMNTEAFF. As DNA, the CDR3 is TGTGCCAGCTCACCGGACATGAACACTGAAGCTTTCTTT.

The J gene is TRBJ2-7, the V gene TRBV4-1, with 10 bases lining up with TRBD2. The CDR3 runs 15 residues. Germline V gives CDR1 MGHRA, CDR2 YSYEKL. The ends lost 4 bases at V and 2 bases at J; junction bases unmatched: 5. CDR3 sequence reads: CASSLGLAETYEQYF. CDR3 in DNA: TGCGCCAGCAGCCTCGGACTAGCGGAAACCTACGAGCAGTACTTC.

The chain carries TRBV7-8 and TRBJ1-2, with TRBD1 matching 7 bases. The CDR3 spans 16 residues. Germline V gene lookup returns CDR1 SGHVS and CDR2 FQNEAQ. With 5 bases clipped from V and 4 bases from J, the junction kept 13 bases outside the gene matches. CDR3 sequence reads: CASSHSGGGGRYGYTF. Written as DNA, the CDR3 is TGTGCCAGCAGCCACAGCGGAGGAGGGGGCCGCTATGGCTACACCTTC.

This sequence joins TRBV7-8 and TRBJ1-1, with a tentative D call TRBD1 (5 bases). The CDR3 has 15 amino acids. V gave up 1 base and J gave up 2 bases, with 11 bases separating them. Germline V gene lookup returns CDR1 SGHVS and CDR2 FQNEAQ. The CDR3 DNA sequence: TGTGCCAGCAGCTTAGGGACACCGGATAACACTGAAGCTTTCTTT. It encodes CASSLGTPDNTEAFF.

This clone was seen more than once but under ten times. The CDR3, as DNA: TGTGCCAGCAGCCAGGTCCTCCAGGGAAGCTACACCTTC. Amino acids: CASSQVLQGSYTF. The chain couples TRBV4-2 to TRBJ1-2; possibly TRBD1 for D (5 bases). Germline V CDR1 and CDR2: LGHNA, YNFKEQ. The CDR3 has 13 amino acids. The V end lost 3 bases, the J end lost 9 bases, and 14 bases lay between the germline ends.

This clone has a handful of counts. The CDR3 sequence is CAWSRGAGGEQFF. DNA for the CDR3: TGTGCCTGGAGTCGCGGGGCAGGGGGTGAGCAGTTCTTC. The V call is TRBV30, the J call TRBJ2-1, with D possibly TRBD1 on 7 matching bases. The length of the CDR3 is 13 residues. Germline V gene sequence: CDR1 GTSNPN, CDR2 SVGIG (reference sequence). V was clipped by 2 bases and J by 9 bases, with 14 bases between them.